These 6 T cell receptor beta chains came from one sample sequenced in a study of glioma-infiltrating T cells after dendritic cell vaccination. TCRdb's copy holds only in-frame clones and misses some; the assay was immunoSEQ multiplex PCR. Found here are fewer than 75,000 clones, 81% of them singletons; the top ten hold 7% to 9.5%. The input for sequencing was blood, taken before dendritic cell vaccination. These receptors all come from a human donor with glioblastoma.

The J gene is TRBJ1-1, the V gene TRBV5-1; no clear D gene. V was trimmed by 0 bases and J by 0 bases, leaving 6 bases between them. The CDR3 contains 14 residues. Per germline, CDR1 SGHRS and CDR2 YFSETQ. This chain's CDR3 is CASSLGEVNTEAFF. CDR3 in DNA: TGCGCCAGCAGCTTGGGGGAGGTGAACACTGAAGCTTTCTTT.

The V call is TRBV19, the J call TRBJ2-2, with 7 positions matching TRBD1. Germline V gives CDR1 LNHDA, CDR2 SQIVND (reference sequence). This CDR3 has 16 amino acids. Trimming removed 4 bases from V and 2 bases from J; junction bases left unmatched: 7. The CDR3 bases are TGTGCCAGTAGTACGTCGGGACAGACCAACACCGGGGAGCTGTTTTTT. Amino acids: CASSTSGQTNTGELFF. The whole variable domain, filled in from reference TRBV19 and TRBJ2-2, reads DGGITQSPKYLFRKEGQNVTLSCEQNLNHDAMYWYRQDPGQGLRLIYYSQIVNDFQKGDIAEGYSVSREKKESFPLTVTSAQKNPTAFYLCASSTSGQTNTGELFFGEGSRLTVL.

V is TRBV6-5 and J is TRBJ2-7; 7 bases match TRBD1. The CDR3 length is 14 residues. Trimming removed 5 bases from V and 3 bases from J; junction bases left unmatched: 7. Germline V gives CDR1 MNHEY, CDR2 SVGAGI. In DNA form, the CDR3 reads TGTGCCAGCAGTGGGGACAGTCACTACTACGAGCAGTACTTC. Translation: CASSGDSHYYEQYF.

This clone appeared once. The CDR3 DNA sequence: TGTGCCAGCTCACCGGCAGACACCGGGGAGCTGTTTTTT. As protein: CASSPADTGELFF. The chain recombines TRBV18 with TRBJ2-2; D gene unclear. The CDR3 runs to 13 residues. Germline assignment: CDR1 KGHSH and CDR2 LQKENI. Trimming pared 3 bases from V and 3 bases from J, leaving 5 bases between.

V usage is TRBV6-1 and J usage is TRBJ2-5; D gene ambiguous. Trimming removed 4 bases from V and 6 bases from J, with 12 bases in between. This CDR3 comprises 13 residues. CDR1 and CDR2 (germline): MNHNS, SASEGT. CDR3 sequence: CASSGGPDQTQYF. The CDR3 coding sequence is TGTGCCAGCAGTGGTGGGCCCGATCAGACCCAGTACTTC.

In its sample, this clone was seen a few times. The chain employs TRBV7-9 and TRBJ1-4; no definite D call. This CDR3 spans 14 amino acids. Trimming left V 5 bases short and J 0 bases short, with 7 bases between. The germline V gene has CDR1 SEHNR and CDR2 FQNEAQ (reference sequence). CDR3 nucleotide sequence: TGTGCCAGCAGCCCGTCTGCAACTAATGAAAAACTGTTTTTT. Protein: CASSPSATNEKLFF. Based on the CDR3 plus reference TRBV7-9 and TRBJ1-4, the full variable domain is DTGVSQNPRHKITKRGQNVTFRCDPISEHNRLYWYRQTLGQGPEFLTYFQNEAQLEKSRLLSDRFSAERPKGSFSTLEIQRTEQGDSAMYLCASSPSATNEKLFFGSGTQLSVL.